This entry features one T cell receptor (beta chain) sequence. This specimen belongs to a study of blood T cell repertoires in COVID-19. Across the whole study: Spain, Italy and the United States supplied samples that represented acute and convalescent COVID-19.

The germline V and J ends were trimmed by 5 bases and 2 bases, with 18 bases remaining between them. Looked up from germline, CDR1 is SGHTS and CDR2 is YDEGEE. There are 16 residues in the CDR3. Generated by immunoSEQ multiplex PCR, the TCRdb table keeps only in-frame clones and is missing some. The table includes roughly 320,000 clones, roughly 85% detected once. This chain links TRBV5-8 with TRBJ2-3, with D possibly TRBD1 on 5 matching bases. Sequenced input: peripheral blood. The origin of this receptor is a human donor in a cohort sampled during active COVID-19. Here the CDR3 reads CASSDAKGSFTDTQYF. CDR3 DNA: TGTGCCAGCAGTGACGCGAAGGGGTCTTTCACAGATACGCAGTATTTT.